This T cell receptor beta chain originates from a study of T-cell memory formation after mild COVID-19. This clonotype was seen repeatedly, ten times or more. What it binds is unknown. Germline CDR1 MNHEY, CDR2 SMNVEV (reference sequence). The CDR3 is 12 residues long. V was clipped by 5 bases and J by 6 bases, with 5 bases between them. One entry per CDR3 protein, called by TCRdb with MiXCR from the 5' RACE reads. This table has hundreds of thousands of distinct CDR3 sequences, approximately 13% appearing once. Findings and limits, study-wide: Contracting clones localized mainly to CM and EM when CD4+ and mainly to EMRA when CD8+. Day 37-peaking second-wave clones had unconfirmed SARS-CoV-2 specificity.

This TCR was recovered from a man aged 18 to 29 who had mild COVID-19 (a few samples of this study predate the infection). Cell type and time point are not known. Sequenced sample: PBMCs or a T cell subset sorted from them (not recorded which). The chain couples TRBV27 to TRBJ1-6; D not certain. This CDR3 is CASSPINSPLHF. The CDR3 coding sequence is TGTGCCAGCAGTCCGATTAATTCACCCCTCCACTTT.